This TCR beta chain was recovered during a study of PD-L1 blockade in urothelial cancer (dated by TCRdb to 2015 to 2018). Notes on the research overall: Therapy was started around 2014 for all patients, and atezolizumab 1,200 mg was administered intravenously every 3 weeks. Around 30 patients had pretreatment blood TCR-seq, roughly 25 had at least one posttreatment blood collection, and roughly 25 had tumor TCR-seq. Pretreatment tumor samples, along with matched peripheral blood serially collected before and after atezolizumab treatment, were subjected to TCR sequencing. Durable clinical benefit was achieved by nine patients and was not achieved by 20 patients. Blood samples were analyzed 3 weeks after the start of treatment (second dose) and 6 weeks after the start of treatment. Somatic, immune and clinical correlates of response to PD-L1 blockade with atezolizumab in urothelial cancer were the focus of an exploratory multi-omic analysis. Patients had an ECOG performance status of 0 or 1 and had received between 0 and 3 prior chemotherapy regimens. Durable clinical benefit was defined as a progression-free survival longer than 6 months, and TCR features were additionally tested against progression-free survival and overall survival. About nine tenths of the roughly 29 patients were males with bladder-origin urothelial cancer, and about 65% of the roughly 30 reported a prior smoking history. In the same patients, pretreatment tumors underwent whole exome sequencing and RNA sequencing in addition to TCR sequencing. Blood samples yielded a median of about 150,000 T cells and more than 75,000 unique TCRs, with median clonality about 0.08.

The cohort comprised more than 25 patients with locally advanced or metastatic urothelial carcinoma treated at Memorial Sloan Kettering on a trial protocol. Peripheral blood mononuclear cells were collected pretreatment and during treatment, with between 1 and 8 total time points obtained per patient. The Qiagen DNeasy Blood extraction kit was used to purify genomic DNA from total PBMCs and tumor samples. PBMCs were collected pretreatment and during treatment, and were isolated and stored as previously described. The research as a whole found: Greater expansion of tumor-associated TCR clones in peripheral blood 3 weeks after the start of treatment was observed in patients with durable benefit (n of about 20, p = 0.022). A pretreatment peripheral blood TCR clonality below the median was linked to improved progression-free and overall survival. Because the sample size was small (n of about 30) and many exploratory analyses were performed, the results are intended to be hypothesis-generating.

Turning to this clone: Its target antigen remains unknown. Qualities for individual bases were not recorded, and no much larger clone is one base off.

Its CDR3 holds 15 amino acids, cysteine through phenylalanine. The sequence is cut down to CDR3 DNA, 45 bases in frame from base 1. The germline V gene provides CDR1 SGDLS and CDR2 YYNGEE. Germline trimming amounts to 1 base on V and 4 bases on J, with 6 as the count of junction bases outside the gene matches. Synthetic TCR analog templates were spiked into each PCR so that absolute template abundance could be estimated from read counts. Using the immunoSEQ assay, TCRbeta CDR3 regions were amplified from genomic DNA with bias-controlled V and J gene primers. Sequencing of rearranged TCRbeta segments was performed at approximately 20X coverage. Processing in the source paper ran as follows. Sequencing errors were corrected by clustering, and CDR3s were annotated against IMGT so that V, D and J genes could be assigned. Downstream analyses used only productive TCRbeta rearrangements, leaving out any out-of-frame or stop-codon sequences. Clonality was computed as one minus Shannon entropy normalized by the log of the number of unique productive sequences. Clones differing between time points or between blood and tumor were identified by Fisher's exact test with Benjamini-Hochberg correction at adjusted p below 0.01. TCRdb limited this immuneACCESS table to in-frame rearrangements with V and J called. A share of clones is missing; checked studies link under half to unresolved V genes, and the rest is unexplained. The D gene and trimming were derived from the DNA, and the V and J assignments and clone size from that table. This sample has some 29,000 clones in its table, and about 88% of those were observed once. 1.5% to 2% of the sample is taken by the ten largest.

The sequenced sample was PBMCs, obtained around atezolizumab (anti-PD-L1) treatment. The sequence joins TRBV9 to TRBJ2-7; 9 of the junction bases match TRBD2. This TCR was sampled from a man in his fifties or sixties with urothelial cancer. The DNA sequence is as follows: TGTGCCAGCAGCGTACAGGCGGGGGGGCGTTACGAGCAGTACTTC. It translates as CASSVQAGGRYEQYF.